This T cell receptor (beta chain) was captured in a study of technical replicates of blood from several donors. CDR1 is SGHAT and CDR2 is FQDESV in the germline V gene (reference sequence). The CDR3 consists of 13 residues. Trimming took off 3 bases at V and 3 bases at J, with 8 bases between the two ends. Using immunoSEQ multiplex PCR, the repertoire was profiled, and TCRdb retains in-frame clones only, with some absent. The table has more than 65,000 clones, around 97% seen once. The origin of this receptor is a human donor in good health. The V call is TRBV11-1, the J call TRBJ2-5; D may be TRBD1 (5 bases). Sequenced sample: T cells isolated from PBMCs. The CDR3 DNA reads TGTGCCAGCAGCTTGCCGGACAAAGAGACCCAGTACTTC. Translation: CASSLPDKETQYF.